These T cell receptor beta chains were read from a single sample in a study of CD8+ T cells in alopecia areata. Sequencing used immunoSEQ multiplex PCR; TCRdb keeps in-frame clones, though not all of them. The sample holds some 180,000 clones, roughly three fifths seen once. Sequenced material: CD8+ T cells sorted from blood. The receptors stem from a human donor in good health. The CDR3 runs from the conserved cysteine through the conserved F or W. Only part of the rows carry a size: once, few, many, or a class if the clone is expanded.

v_gene | len | abundance | CDR3aa
TRBV10-3 | 14 | few | CATGTEEGTDTQYF
TRBV15 | 15 | - | CATSREETARYGYTF
TRBV27 | 14 | - | CASSSGTGTNIQYF
TRBV19 | 16 | - | CASSRDISLGANVLTF
TRBV6-1 | 14 | - | CASRQGEGANVLTF
TRBV6-6 | 11 | - | CASSYSGEQYF
TRBV29-1 | 11 | once | CSVEEGHEQFF
TRBV5-1 | 11 | - | CASSGDYEQYF
TRBV7-9 | 16 | - | CASSPSQGQGIYEQYF
TRBV4-1 | 17 | - | CASSFGTSGGTQETQYF
TRBV5-6 | 15 | - | CASSLGGGSTDTQYF
TRBV4-1 | 14 | - | CASSHLTENTEAFF
TRBV30 | 12 | - | CAWSVLAYEQYF
TRBV5-4 | 14 | - | CASSLGRMGDIQYF
TRBV7-9 | 13 | - | CASSLVWGQPQHF
TRBV11-2 | 12 | - | CASSPQGDEQFF
TRBV7-3 | 15 | - | CASSFFGSGANVLTF
TRBV5-4 | 13 | - | CASNLEPSDTQYF
TRBV29-1 | 12 | - | CSVERGVDEQYF
TRBV6-6 | 13 | - | CASSYGTEYGYTF
TRBV5-6 | 13 | - | CASSLGARWPQHF
TRBV13 | 13 | once | CASSPGMGTEAFF
TRBV4-1 | 13 | - | CASSQPGTQPQHF
TRBV6-5 | 14 | - | CASSYSYGNTEAFF
TRBV29-1 | 11 | few | CSVNRGPEAFF
TRBV7-9 | 14 | once | CASSPQGGTDTQYF
TRBV5-1 | 15 | - | CASSLARQGRETQYF
TRBV4-1 | 12 | few | CASSHDSYEQFF
TRBV10-3 | 14 | few | CAISTGLATYEQYF
TRBV6-5 | 15 | - | CASSPMTGRHYGYTF
TRBV5-6 | 14 | - | CASSLQGLYNEQFF
TRBV5-1 | 11 | - | CASSGSYEQYF
TRBV5-6 | 14 | once | CASSLVQSNYGYTF
TRBV2 | 13 | - | CASSYKGAGELFF
TRBV18 | 15 | - | CASSFRTDANTEAFF
TRBV2 | 13 | - | CATPGQNNTEAFF
TRBV7-9 | 16 | - | CASSSRSGQGPYEQYF
TRBV4-1 | 17 | - | CASSHPLGGVLGDTQYF
TRBV5-1 | 13 | once | CASSPQVNQPQHF
TRBV27 | 13 | - | CASSSWVYTEAFF
TRBV6-5 | 14 | - | CASTPTSGGETQYF
TRBV30 | 12 | - | CAWTESGNTIYF
TRBV14 | 14 | once | CASSQVQGASPLHF
TRBV7-3 | 13 | - | CASSLSVVETQYF
TRBV7-9 | 17 | - | CASSYRQLLTSYNEQFF
TRBV7-9 | 15 | - | CATGRGAPISDGYTF
TRBV7-9 | 14 | few | CASSTPQEGSPLHF